The 23 T cell receptor delta chains in this list originate from one sample, sequenced in a study of gamma-delta chains in newborns, infants, children. TCRdb re-identified clones in the reads via CATT. This table has about 8,500 delta-chain clones, more than 3% appearing once. Sequenced sample: blood. Receptor source: a child who was a newborn, infant or young child, either healthy, febrile or measles-vaccinated (not recorded which).

This clone is medium-sized (0.01 to 0.1%) in the sample. The chain uses TRDV2 and TRDJ2; TRDD3 aligns across 11 bases. CDR1 and CDR2 (germline): GEAIGNYY, EKD. The length of the CDR3 is 17 residues. The V gene end was trimmed by 1 base and the J gene end by 0 bases; junction bases not matched to a gene: 3. DNA for the CDR3: TGTGCCTGTGACACGGTACTGGGGGATACTTTGACAGCACAACTCTTCTTT. It encodes CACDTVLGDTLTAQLFF.

In the case of this clone: A read error is possible here, since a much larger clone lies one base away. V usage is TRDV2 and J usage is TRDJ3; 8 bases are a match to TRDD3. Trimming removed 0 bases from V and 0 bases from J; junction bases left unmatched: 6. Germline-derived CDR1 and CDR2 are GEAIGNYY and EKD. The CDR3 is made up of 19 amino acids. CDR3 protein: CACDTWGIGISWDTRQMFF. The CDR3 DNA sequence: TGTGCCTGTGACACCTGGGGGATCGGGATCTCCTGGGACACCCGACAGATGTTTTTC.

Only a few counts were recorded for this clone. This DNA's translation and the protein TCRdb lists, from a much larger clone, do not match at residue 8, likely due to a read error; the protein shown is translated from the DNA. The chain joins TRDV2 to TRDJ3; TRDD3 matches 7 bases. The CDR3 loop spans 18 amino acids. Trimming took 4 bases from V and 0 from J; bases not matched to a gene: 8. Germline V gene sequence: CDR1 GEAIGNYY, CDR2 EKD. Here the CDR3 reads CACDVLGRSSWDTRQMFF. CDR3 in DNA: TGTGCCTGTGATGTACTGGGGAGGAGCTCCTGGGACACCCGACAGATGTTTTTC.

This clone came up a few times. The rearrangement links TRDV2 to TRDJ2; 8 bases are a match to TRDD3. This CDR3 spans 17 amino acids. With 3 bases clipped from V and 0 bases from J, the junction kept 8 bases outside the gene matches. Germline V gene sequence: CDR1 GEAIGNYY, CDR2 EKD. The CDR3, as DNA: TGTGCCTGTGACCCGCTGGGGGACCCCGCTTTGACAGCACAACTCTTCTTT. Amino acid sequence: CACDPLGDPALTAQLFF.

This chain uses TRDV2 with TRDJ2; 9 nucleotides agree with TRDD3. The CDR3 contains 14 residues. In germline, CDR1 is GEAIGNYY, CDR2 EKD. Trimming removed 7 bases from V and 5 bases from J; junction bases left unmatched: 7. The CDR3 reads CACGTGGYTAQLFF. The CDR3 nucleotides are TGTGCCTGCGGCACCGGGGGATACACAGCACAACTCTTCTTT.

Sample share makes this clone medium-sized. The genes are TRDV2 and TRDJ3, with TRDD3 identical over 12 bases. Trimming at V came to 5 bases and at J to 2 bases, leaving 6 bases not matched to a gene. The CDR3 has 18 amino acids. Germline V gene lookup returns CDR1 GEAIGNYY and CDR2 EKD. CDR3 loop: CACVYWGIHPWDTRQMFF. DNA of the CDR3: TGTGCCTGTGTTTACTGGGGGATACACCCCTGGGACACCCGACAGATGTTTTTC.

About this clone itself: TCRdb records a much larger clone's protein for this DNA, with a difference at residue 12 that likely arises from a read error; the protein given is the translation of the DNA. This sample also contains other DNA sequences that code for the same CDR3. V gene TRDV2 combines with J gene TRDJ2; 10 nucleotides match TRDD3. The CDR3 sequence is 14 residues long. The germline V gene has CDR1 GEAIGNYY and CDR2 EKD. The CDR3 nucleotides are TGTGCCTGTGACACGGTGGGGGATACAGCACAACCCTTCTTT. Residues: CACDTVGDTAQPFF.

This clone was found many times. Other DNA variants within this sample encode the same CDR3. V is TRDV2 and J is TRDJ3; tentative D call: TRDD3 (5 bases). Per germline, CDR1 GEAIGNYY and CDR2 EKD. The V gene lost 3 bases and the J gene lost 0 bases, with 11 bases spanning the gap. The CDR3 spans 17 residues. CDR3 sequence: CACDSTGYSWDTRQMFF. CDR3 DNA sequence: TGTGCCTGTGACTCCACTGGTTACTCCTGGGACACCCGACAGATGTTTTTC.

This clone has ten or more counts. V is TRDV2 and J is TRDJ3, with 7 bases identical to TRDD3. Trimming removed 2 bases from V and 4 bases from J; junction bases left unmatched: 4. In germline, CDR1 is GEAIGNYY, CDR2 EKD. This CDR3 is built from 16 residues. CDR3 sequence: CACDRIGGWDTRQMFF. Here the CDR3 DNA reads TGTGCCTGTGACAGAATTGGGGGATGGGACACCCGACAGATGTTTTTC.

Comment on this clone: A far larger clone differs by one base, so this is likely a read error. Additional DNA sequences in this sample encode the identical CDR3. This chain uses TRDV2 with TRDJ3, with no clear D. The CDR3 runs to 19 residues. The germline gives CDR1 GEAIGNYY, CDR2 EKD. Trimming took 0 bases from V and 0 from J, leaving 14 bases between them. CDR3 in DNA: TGTGCCTGTGACACCGTGGGTATTCGGAGCTCCTGGGACACCCGACAGATGTTTTTC. This encodes CACDTVGIRSSWDTRQMFF.

This clone is deemed medium-sized (0.01 to 0.1%). Other DNA sequences in this sample translate to the same CDR3. The gene calls are TRDV2 and TRDJ3, with 9 positions matching TRDD3. The CDR3 runs to 19 residues. Trimming took 4 bases from V and 0 from J; bases not matched to a gene: 9. CDR1 is GEAIGNYY, CDR2 EKD, per germline. The CDR3 DNA reads as TGTGCCTGTGATCCTACTGGGGGACCAAGCTCCTGGGACACCCGACAGATGTTTTTC. Translated, it gives CACDPTGGPSSWDTRQMFF.

This clone was seen more than once but under ten times. CDR3 sequence reads: CACDKVLGDTRSSWDTRQMFF. The CDR3 region has the DNA TGTGCCTGTGACAAAGTACTGGGGGATACGCGGAGCTCCTGGGACACCCGACAGATGTTTTTC. This chain connects TRDV2 to TRDJ3, with TRDD3 matching over 13 bases. Germline V lookup: CDR1 GEAIGNYY, CDR2 EKD. The CDR3 runs 21 residues. V was pared by 2 bases and J by 0 bases, with 9 bases of the junction left unmatched.

On this clone: A read error may be the cause here, since a much bigger clone is one base away. The same CDR3 also results from other DNA sequences found in this sample. CDR3 DNA sequence: TGTGCCTGTGATACCGTGGGGCTAAGCTCCTGGGACACCCGACAGATGTTTTTC. This sequence encodes CACDTVGLSSWDTRQMFF. The chain joins TRDV2 to TRDJ3; possibly TRDD3 for D (5 bases). The V end was cut by 4 bases, the J end by 0 bases, with 15 bases between. The CDR3 contains 18 residues. In germline, CDR1 is GEAIGNYY, CDR2 EKD.

In this sample, this clone turned up a few times. A read error may explain this, as a much larger clone is one base away. This chain connects TRAV29/DV5 to TRDJ1; 9 positions agree with TRDD3. Germline-derived CDR1 and CDR2 are NSMFDY and ISSIKDK. V was clipped by 4 bases and J by 0 bases; unmatched bases: 7. The CDR3 spans 15 residues. For the CDR3, the DNA is TGTGCAGCAGGTATACCTGGGGGATACACCGATAAACTCATCTTT. Protein sequence: CAAGIPGGYTDKLIF.

By share, this clone ranks as medium-sized. V is TRDV2 and J is TRDJ3, with D hard to call. Trimming stripped 0 bases from V and 0 bases from J, with 11 bases between. Germline V lookup: CDR1 GEAIGNYY, CDR2 EKD. The CDR3 has 18 residues. The CDR3 reads CACDTAEVNSWDTRQMFF. The CDR3 DNA reads as TGTGCCTGTGACACCGCTGAGGTCAACTCCTGGGACACCCGACAGATGTTTTTC.

By share, this clone counts as medium-sized. This chain joins TRDV2 and TRDJ3, with 10 bases aligning to TRDD3. J was trimmed by 1 base and V by 3 bases; bases with no gene match: 11. CDR1 is GEAIGNYY and CDR2 is EKD in the germline V gene. The CDR3 sequence is 20 residues long. CDR3: CACDAAYWGILSWDTRQMFF. In DNA form, the CDR3 reads TGTGCCTGTGACGCTGCGTACTGGGGGATTCTGTCCTGGGACACCCGACAGATGTTTTTC.

This clone was detected a few times. CDR3 DNA: TGTGCCTGTGACAAGTACTGGGGGATACGCACCTGGGACACCCGACAGATGTTTTTC. This encodes CACDKYWGIRTWDTRQMFF. This chain links TRDV2 with TRDJ3, with 13 bases identical to TRDD3. Germline loops: CDR1 GEAIGNYY, CDR2 EKD. CDR3 length: 19 amino acids. V shed 2 bases and J 2 bases; nucleotides not matched to a gene: 5.

This clone is labeled as medium-sized (0.01 to 0.1%). Other nucleotide sequences from this sample produce the same CDR3. The chain uses TRDV2 and TRDJ3, with 12 bases matching TRDD3. Trimming cost V 0 bases and J 0 bases; bases outside gene matches: 2. The CDR3 has 19 amino acids. CDR1 is GEAIGNYY, CDR2 EKD, per germline. For the CDR3, the DNA is TGTGCCTGTGACACCGCTGGGGGATACGACTCCTGGGACACCCGACAGATGTTTTTC. Its translation: CACDTAGGYDSWDTRQMFF.

Details on this clone: This probably arose from a read error, given a far larger clone one base away. The J gene is TRDJ3, the V gene TRDV2, with a possible D match to TRDD3 (6 bases). V gave up 2 bases and J gave up 0 bases, with 16 bases separating them. Per germline, CDR1 GEAIGNYY and CDR2 EKD. The CDR3 is 19 residues long. CDR3: CACDKWGVYSSWDTRQMFF. DNA of the CDR3: TGTGCCTGTGACAAGTGGGGGGTATATAGCTCCTGGGACACCCGACAGATGTTTTTC.

This clone is medium-sized within its sample. At the DNA level, this CDR3 is encoded by other sequences in the same sample as well. The V gene is TRDV2, the J gene TRDJ3; 13 bases agree with TRDD3. Germline V gene lookup returns CDR1 GEAIGNYY and CDR2 EKD. The V segment lost 0 bases and the J segment 0 bases; nucleotides outside the gene matches: 7. CDR3 length: 21 residues. CDR3 region: CACDTVLGDTLSSWDTRQMFF. DNA of the CDR3: TGTGCCTGTGACACCGTACTGGGGGATACGTTGAGCTCCTGGGACACCCGACAGATGTTTTTC.

The chain links TRDV2 to TRDJ3, with 11 bases matching TRDD3. The CDR3 consists of 19 residues. Losses at the gene ends were 1 base for V and 0 bases for J; bases not matched to a gene: 4. The V gene's germline CDR1 is GEAIGNYY and CDR2 EKD. The CDR3 reads CACDTGTGGYSWDTRQMFF. The DNA for the CDR3 is TGTGCCTGTGACACGGGTACTGGGGGATACTCCTGGGACACCCGACAGATGTTTTTC.

A note on this clone: This could be a read error, since a much larger clone is one nucleotide away. Additional DNA sequences in this sample encode the identical CDR3. V is TRDV2 and J is TRDJ3; the match to TRDD3 covers 11 bases. TCRdb records no J gene; here it was assigned by comparing the DNA to germline. Germline V gene sequence: CDR1 GEAIGNYY, CDR2 EKD. V dropped 1 base and J dropped 0; count of bases not matched to a gene: 7. The CDR3 is 20 amino acids. CDR3 nucleotides: TGTGCCTGTGACACGTACTGGGGGATAAGGAGCTCCTGGGACACCCGACAGATGTTTTTC. This encodes CACDTYWGIRSSWDTRQMFF.

By proportion, this clone is medium-sized. Other DNA sequences from this sample encode an identical CDR3 as well. The gene calls are TRDV2 and TRDJ3, with 7 bases matching TRDD3. This CDR3 is 18 amino acids long. Germline V gene sequence: CDR1 GEAIGNYY, CDR2 EKD. The V gene end was trimmed by 0 bases and the J gene end by 0 bases; junction bases not matched to a gene: 4. The CDR3 is CACDTVGGSSWDTRQMFF. The CDR3 DNA is TGTGCCTGTGACACCGTTGGGGGAAGCTCCTGGGACACCCGACAGATGTTTTTC.